Listed here are 21 T cell receptor beta chains from one sample, sequenced in a study of identical twins. TCRdb fed the 5' RACE reads into MiXCR, producing one record per CDR3 protein. This table holds a few hundred thousand distinct CDR3 sequences, more than 9% found once. A further study also used this sample, focusing on yellow fever vaccine responses in identical twins.

The sequenced sample consisted of PBMCs. The receptors come from a woman between 18 and 30 years old in good health.

Many counts were recorded for this clonotype. This chain uses TRBV28 with TRBJ2-1; the D gene is possibly TRBD1 (6 bases). The CDR3 consists of 15 residues. Germline V gene data show CDR1 as MDHEN and CDR2 as SYDVKM. V was clipped by 7 bases and J by 3 bases, with 16 bases between them. DNA for the CDR3: TGTGCCAGCACTCTCGCCAGGGGCGGCTACAATGAGCAGTTCTTC. Its translation is CASTLARGGYNEQFF.

V and J are TRBV20-1 and TRBJ2-5; TRBD1 matches at 7 bases. The CDR3 consists of 13 residues. J was trimmed by 3 bases and V by 2 bases; bases with no gene match: 3. The germline CDR1 and CDR2 sequences are DFQATT and SNEGSKA (reference sequence). The CDR3 DNA sequence: TGCAGTGCTAGACCGCAGGGGGAAGAGACCCAGTACTTC. Its protein is CSARPQGEETQYF.

V is TRBV7-2 and J is TRBJ2-3, with D unclear. V gave up 5 bases and J gave up 6 bases, with 6 bases separating them. The CDR3 loop spans 11 amino acids. Per the germline V gene, CDR1 is SGHTA and CDR2 is FQGNSA. CDR3 nucleotides: TGTGCCAGCAGCATTTTCGATACGCAGTATTTT. It yields the protein CASSIFDTQYF.

This clonotype has only a few counts. This chain uses TRBV7-9 with TRBJ2-4; D unresolved. From germline, CDR1 is SEHNR and CDR2 FQNEAQ (reference sequence). This CDR3 region has 13 residues. Trimming took off 1 base at V and 7 bases at J, with 8 bases between the two ends. CDR3 region: CASSLVAGNIQYF. The CDR3 coding sequence is TGTGCCAGCAGCTTAGTCGCTGGGAACATTCAGTACTTC. The entire variable domain, with the rest obtained from reference TRBV7-9 and TRBJ2-4, is as follows: DTGVSQNPRHKITKRGQNVTFRCDPISEHNRLYWYRQTLGQGPEFLTYFQNEAQLEKSRLLSDRFSAERPKGSFSTLEIQRTEQGDSAMYLCASSLVAGNIQYFGAGTRLSVL.

This clonotype was seen a few times. V is TRBV6-2 or TRBV6-3 and J is TRBJ1-5; 12 positions agree with TRBD1. The V and J ends lost 5 bases and 2 bases, in that order; junction bases with no gene match: 10. This CDR3 comprises 18 residues. Per germline, CDR1 MNHEY and CDR2 SVGEGT. CDR3 region: CASSRPGQGAKGNQPQHF. The DNA of the CDR3 is TGTGCCAGCAGTCGACCGGGACAGGGGGCAAAGGGCAATCAGCCCCAGCATTTT.

The V and J genes are TRBV2 and TRBJ1-1, with a possible D match to TRBD1 (6 bases). This CDR3 spans 16 amino acids. Trimming removed 2 bases at V and 6 bases at J, with 19 bases between. CDR1 is SNHLY, CDR2 FYNNEI, per germline. CDR3 coding DNA: TGTGCCAGCAGTGAACTGGGGGCCCACCTTTTCCCTGAAGCTTTCTTT. It encodes CASSELGAHLFPEAFF.

The chain couples TRBV28 to TRBJ2-7; TRBD2 aligns across 11 bases. The trim removed 4 bases at V and 4 bases at J, leaving 9 bases unmatched. This CDR3 contains 16 residues. Germline V gene sequence: CDR1 MDHEN, CDR2 SYDVKM. The CDR3 sequence: CASSSLSGGAGYEQYF. The CDR3 DNA follows: TGTGCCAGCAGTTCACTTAGCGGGGGGGCAGGATACGAGCAGTACTTC. The full variable domain, with the rest looked up from reference TRBV28 and TRBJ2-7, is DVKVTQSSRYLVKRTGEKVFLECVQDMDHENMFWYRQDPGLGLRLIYFSYDVKMKEKGDIPEGYSVSREKKERFSLILESASTNQTSMYLCASSSLSGGAGYEQYFGPGTRLTVT.

There are a few counts of this clonotype. This chain joins TRBV6-5 and TRBJ1-5; D is undetermined. The V and J ends lost 0 bases and 4 bases respectively, with 10 bases between them. CDR3 size: 15 residues. From germline, CDR1 is MNHEY and CDR2 SVGAGI. The CDR3 nucleotides are TGTGCCAGCAGTTACTCGATGGAGGAAAATCAGCCCCAGCATTTT. Translated: CASSYSMEENQPQHF.

A few counts support this clonotype. The chain carries TRBV27 and TRBJ1-6; weak D call: TRBD1 (5 bases). Germline assignment: CDR1 MNHEY and CDR2 SMNVEV (reference sequence). The CDR3 has 16 residues. The V and J ends lost 7 bases and 0 bases respectively, with 13 bases between them. The CDR3 DNA follows: TGTGCCAGCACCTTGACAGTCCCCTCCTATAATTCACCCCTCCACTTT. The encoded protein is CASTLTVPSYNSPLHF.

The CDR3 protein is CASSLIRDALYGYTF. In DNA, the CDR3 is TGTGCCAGCAGTTTGATACGGGACGCCCTTTATGGCTACACCTTC. The rearrangement links TRBV5-6 to TRBJ1-2; the D gene is possibly TRBD1 (5 bases). Germline values: CDR1 SGHDT, CDR2 YYEEEE. Trimming removed 5 bases from V and 5 bases from J, with 19 bases in between. This CDR3 is 15 amino acids long.

This clonotype has ten or more counts. This chain joins TRBV12-3 or TRBV12-4 and TRBJ2-1, with 7 bases aligning to TRBD2. V shed 6 bases and J 8 bases; nucleotides not matched to a gene: 4. CDR3 size: 12 residues. CDR3 loop: CASSRTSDEQFF. The CDR3 DNA follows: TGTGCCAGCAGCCGAACTAGCGATGAGCAGTTCTTC.

CDR3 nucleotide sequence: TGCAGTGCTAGGAGGCGGGGGGCAGAGACCCAGTACTTC. It encodes CSARRRGAETQYF. The chain couples TRBV20-1 to TRBJ2-5; 8 nucleotides align to TRBD2. V dropped 3 bases and J dropped 4; count of bases not matched to a gene: 4. The length of the CDR3 is 13 residues. Germline V gene lookup returns CDR1 DFQATT and CDR2 SNEGSKA (reference sequence).

This clonotype was seen a few times. V usage is TRBV4-2 and J usage is TRBJ2-5, with 8 bases aligning to TRBD2. V lost 1 base to trimming and J lost 2 bases; unmatched junction nucleotides: 15. Germline V gene sequence: CDR1 LGHNA, CDR2 YNFKEQ. The CDR3 covers 19 residues. The CDR3: CASSQGPGGSGSWQETQYF. The CDR3 DNA sequence: TGTGCCAGCAGCCAAGGCCCGGGCGGGAGCGGGAGTTGGCAAGAGACCCAGTACTTC.

V and J are TRBV3-1 and TRBJ2-1; 11 nucleotides agree with TRBD1. Trimming at V came to 0 bases and at J to 6 bases, leaving 4 bases not matched to a gene. Germline V CDR1 and CDR2: LGHDT, YNNKEL (reference sequence). The CDR3 has 16 amino acids. The CDR3 DNA is TGTGCCAGCAGCCAAGATCGGGGACAGGGGGTCAATGAGCAGTTCTTC. It codes for CASSQDRGQGVNEQFF.

This clonotype has only a few counts. This chain links TRBV29-1 with TRBJ2-7, with D perhaps matching TRBD1 or TRBD2 (5 bases each). With 6 bases removed from V and 2 bases from J, the gap between germline ends came to 11 bases. Germline values: CDR1 SQVTM, CDR2 ANQGSEA. The CDR3 contains 12 residues. This CDR3 reads CSVLGETYEQYF. The CDR3 nucleotides read TGCAGCGTCTTAGGGGAGACCTACGAGCAGTACTTC.

The sample holds a few counts of this clonotype. The chain links TRBV6-5 to TRBJ2-2; no clear D. Per germline, CDR1 MNHEY and CDR2 SVGAGI. The V gene lost 0 bases and the J gene lost 0 bases, with 8 bases spanning the gap. The CDR3 spans 16 residues. The CDR3 DNA follows: TGTGCCAGCAGTTACTCGGGCGCCGCGAACACCGGGGAGCTGTTTTTT. This codes for CASSYSGAANTGELFF.

The CDR3 DNA reads as TGTGCCAGCAGACCTACAGGGGACATAGCCAAAAACATTCAGTACTTC. Its protein product is CASRPTGDIAKNIQYF. The genes are TRBV2 and TRBJ2-4, with 7 bases identical to TRBD1. This CDR3 region has 16 residues. Germline V CDR1 and CDR2: SNHLY, FYNNEI. V shed 6 bases and J 0 bases; nucleotides not matched to a gene: 8. The variable domain in full, with the rest retrieved from reference TRBV2 and TRBJ2-4, is EPEVTQTPSHQVTQMGQEVILRCVPISNHLYFYWYRQILGQKVEFLVSFYNNEISEKSEIFDDQFSVERPDGSNFTLKIRSTKLEDSAMYFCASRPTGDIAKNIQYFGAGTRLSVL.

This clonotype has at least ten counts. The chain is built from TRBV27 and TRBJ2-7; D gene uncertain. Trimming shortened V by 3 bases and J by 2 bases, and 11 bases separated the two germline ends. The length of the CDR3 is 14 residues. The germline CDR1 and CDR2 sequences are MNHEY and SMNVEV (reference sequence). DNA of the CDR3: TGTGCCAGCAGTTTTGGGCAGAGTGCCTACGAGCAGTACTTC. Its translation is CASSFGQSAYEQYF.

A remark on this clonotype: A much larger clonotype is one base distant, so this may be a read error. The V gene is TRBV3-1, the J gene TRBJ2-7, with D possibly being TRBD2 (5 bases). The CDR3 loop spans 16 amino acids. Germline V gives CDR1 LGHDT, CDR2 YNNKEL (reference sequence). CDR3 sequence reads: CASSQATRGGPYVQYF. The DNA for the CDR3 is TGTGCCAGCAGCCAAGCAACCCGCGGCGGGCCCTACGTGCAGTACTTC.

This clonotype has more than one count but fewer than ten. The chain links TRBV24-1 to TRBJ2-3, with no clear D. V lost 6 bases and J lost 4, with 7 bases in between. This CDR3 has 12 residues. Germline V gives CDR1 KGHDR, CDR2 SFDVKD. This CDR3 is CATSLGPDTQYF. DNA of the CDR3: TGTGCCACCAGTCTGGGCCCAGATACGCAGTATTTT.

This clonotype was seen a few times. J is TRBJ1-4 and V is TRBV7-2, with no clear D. CDR1 is SGHTA and CDR2 is FQGNSA in the germline V gene. Trimming shortened V by 0 bases and J by 5 bases, and 10 bases separated the two germline ends. This CDR3 has 15 amino acids. The CDR3 bases are TGTGCCAGCAGCTTAGCGACCGCTAGAAATGAAAAACTGTTTTTT. Its protein is CASSLATARNEKLFF.